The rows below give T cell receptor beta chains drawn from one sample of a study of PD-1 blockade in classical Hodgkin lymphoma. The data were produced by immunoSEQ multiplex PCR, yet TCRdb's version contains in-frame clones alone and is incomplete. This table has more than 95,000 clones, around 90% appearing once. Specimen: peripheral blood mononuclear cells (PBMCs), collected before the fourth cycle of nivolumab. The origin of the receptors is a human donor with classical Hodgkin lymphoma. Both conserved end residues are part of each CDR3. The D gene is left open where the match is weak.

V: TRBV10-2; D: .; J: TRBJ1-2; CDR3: CASSESGGRGAEGYTF
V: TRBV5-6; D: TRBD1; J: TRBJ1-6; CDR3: CASSLRGVRSPLHF
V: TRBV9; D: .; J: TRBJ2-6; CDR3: CASSVRVSGANVLTF
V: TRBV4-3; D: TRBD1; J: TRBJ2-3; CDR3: CASSQGQGGLDTQYF
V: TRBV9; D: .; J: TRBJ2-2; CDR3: CASSAGTVDTGELFF
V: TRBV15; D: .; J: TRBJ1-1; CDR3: CATSRTGWEMNTEAFF
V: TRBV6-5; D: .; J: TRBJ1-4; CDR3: CASSTDGGAREKLFF
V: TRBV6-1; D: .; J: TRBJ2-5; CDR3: CASSEGNIRKTQYF
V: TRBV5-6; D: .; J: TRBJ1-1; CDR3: CASSLAQAGNTEAFF
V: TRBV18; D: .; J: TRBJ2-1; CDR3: CASSQPGPSLKMFF
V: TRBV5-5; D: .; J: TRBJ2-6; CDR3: CASSLSWAGANVLTF
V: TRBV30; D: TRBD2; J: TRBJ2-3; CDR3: CAWGGTSGSWNRGDTQYF
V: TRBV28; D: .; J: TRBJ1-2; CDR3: CASSLNLNYGYTF
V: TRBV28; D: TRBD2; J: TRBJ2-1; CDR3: CASRARLAGVFEQFF
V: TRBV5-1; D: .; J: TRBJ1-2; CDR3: CASSLATPNYGYTF
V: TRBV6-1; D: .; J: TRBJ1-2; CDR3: CASSESGGYTF
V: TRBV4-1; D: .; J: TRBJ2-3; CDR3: CASSQEGMGAGVTDTQYF
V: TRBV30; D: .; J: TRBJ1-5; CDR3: CAWDGQGNPQHF
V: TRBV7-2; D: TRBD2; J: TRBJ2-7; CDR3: CASSLKGTSGSAYEQYF
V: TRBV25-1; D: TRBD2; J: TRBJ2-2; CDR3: CASSDSGREGHGGELFF
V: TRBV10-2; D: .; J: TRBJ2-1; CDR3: CASRATRATHNEQFF
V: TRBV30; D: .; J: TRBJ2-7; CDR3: CAWSVVPYEQYF
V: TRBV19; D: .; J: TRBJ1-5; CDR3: CASSSSMSLGPQHF
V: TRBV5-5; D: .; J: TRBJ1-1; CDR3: CASSLRQLNTEAFF
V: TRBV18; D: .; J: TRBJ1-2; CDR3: CASSPGQRGYTF
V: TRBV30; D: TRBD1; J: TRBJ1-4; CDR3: CAWNGQGGEKLFF
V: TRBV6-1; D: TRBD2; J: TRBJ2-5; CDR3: CASSGVLERETRETQYF
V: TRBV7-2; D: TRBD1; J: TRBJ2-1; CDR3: CASSPGTGNHNEQFF
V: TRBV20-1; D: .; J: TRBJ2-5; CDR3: CSAREGETQYF
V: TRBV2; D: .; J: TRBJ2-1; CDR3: CASSVGLDYNEQFF
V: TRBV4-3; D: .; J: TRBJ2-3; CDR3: CASSQDWFDTQYF
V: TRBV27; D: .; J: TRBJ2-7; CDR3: CASSKRTASYEQYF
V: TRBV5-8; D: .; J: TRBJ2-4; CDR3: CASSLEQFLSKNIQYF
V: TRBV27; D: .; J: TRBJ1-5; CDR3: CASSFLNQMNQPQHF
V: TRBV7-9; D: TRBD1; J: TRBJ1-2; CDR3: CASSATPGQGEYGYTF
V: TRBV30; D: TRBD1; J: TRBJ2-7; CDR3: CAWSVDAPGTGAYEQYF
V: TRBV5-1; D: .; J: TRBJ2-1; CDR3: CASSLATGAGREQFF
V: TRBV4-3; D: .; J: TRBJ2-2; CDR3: CASSRVEGRTGELFF
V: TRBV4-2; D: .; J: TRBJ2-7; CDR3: CASSQDSGRYYEQYF
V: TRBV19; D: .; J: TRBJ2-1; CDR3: CASSTDRSFRDEQFF
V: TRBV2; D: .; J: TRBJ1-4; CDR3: CATSLRFNEKLFF
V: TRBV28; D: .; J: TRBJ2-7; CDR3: CASSDRIYEQYF
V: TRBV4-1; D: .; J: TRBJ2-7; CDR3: CASSQDRYEQYF
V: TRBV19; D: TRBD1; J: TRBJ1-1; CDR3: CASNRGNTEAFF
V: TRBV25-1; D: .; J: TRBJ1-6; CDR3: CASSRRVGDNSPLHF
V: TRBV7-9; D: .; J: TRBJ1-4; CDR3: CASSLRSGGRNEKLFF
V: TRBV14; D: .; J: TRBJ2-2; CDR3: CASSQGARDREYTGELFF
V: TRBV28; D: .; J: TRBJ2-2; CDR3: CASSLEGYNTGELFF
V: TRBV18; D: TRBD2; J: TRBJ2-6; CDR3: CASSPSVGLAISGANVLTF
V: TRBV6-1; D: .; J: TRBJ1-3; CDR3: CASSAENTGNTIYF
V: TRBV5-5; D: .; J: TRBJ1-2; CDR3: CASPQLSEAPHNNYGYTF
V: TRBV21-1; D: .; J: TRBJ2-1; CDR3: CARLAGGPYNEQFF
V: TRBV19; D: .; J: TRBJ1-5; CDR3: CASANTGSNQPQHF